This TCR beta chain was found in a study of blood T cell repertoires in COVID-19. Study summary: The samples span acute and convalescent COVID-19 from the United States, Italy and Spain.

With 0 bases removed from V and 3 bases from J, the gap between germline ends came to 10 bases. The CDR3 has 14 residues. Looked up from germline, CDR1 is SGHNT and CDR2 is YYREEE (reference sequence). Per the authors' pipeline: The authors estimated nucleated cell counts from reference gene primer amplification. Sequencing was performed with immunoSEQ multiplex PCR; in TCRdb, only in-frame clones are kept and a portion is missing. For V, J and clone size, that table is used; D and trimming come from the DNA. This table has about 97,000 clones, 85% to 95% appearing once. The sequence derives from a man aged 50-59 years with active COVID-19. The sequencing input was peripheral blood. The rearrangement joins TRBV5-4 to TRBJ2-7; D may be TRBD1 (5 bases). CDR3 DNA sequence: TGTGCCAGCAGCTTGGGACAGAACATCTACGAGCAGTACTTC. It encodes CASSLGQNIYEQYF.